This TCR beta chain was observed in a study of CD8+ T cells in alopecia areata. Study in general: Using the percentage of affected scalp area, treated patients' severity was scored.

As for this clone: Antigen: not known.

Study outcomes and limitations: Besides other cells, scalp samples also yield sequences of resident alphabeta T cells from normal skin. With one nonresponder, baseline CD8+ expansion's link to response remains uncertain.

This CDR3 contains 17 residues. From germline, CDR1 is GTSNPN and CDR2 SVGIG (reference sequence). The junction had 11 bases not matched to a gene; V was cut back by 5 bases and J by 2 bases. Treatment of the sample: oral pan-JAK inhibitor, 5-10 mg twice daily. Cell sorting was applied to PBMCs, and CD4+ and CD8+ T cells were collected. As the sequencing template, cDNA was produced by extracting RNA and reverse transcribing it. Libraries were prepared by immunoSEQ multiplex PCR; TCRdb keeps only in-frame clonotypes and omits some of them. The table has about 140,000 clones, about 85% seen once. This TCR derives from a human donor with alopecia areata. The gene calls are TRBV30 and TRBJ2-4; 11 bases are shared with TRBD1. Sample: CD8+ T cells sorted from blood, taken at week 4, from a patient treated with tofacitinib. CDR3 loop: CAWGPPDRGLSKNIQYF. The CDR3 coding sequence is TGTGCCTGGGGTCCCCCGGACAGGGGGCTATCCAAAAACATTCAGTACTTC. Drawing the rest from reference TRBV30 and TRBJ2-4, the complete variable domain is SQTIHQWPATLVQPVGSPLSLECTVEGTSNPNLYWYRQAAGRGLQLLFYSVGIGQISSEVPQNLSASRPQDRQFILSSKKLLLSDSGFYLCAWGPPDRGLSKNIQYFGAGTRLSVL.